Listed here is a single TCR beta chain. Its cognate antigen has yet to be identified. Qualities for individual bases were not recorded, and no much larger clone is one base off. The immunoSEQ Assay, a bias-controlled multiplex PCR, was used to amplify TCRbeta CDR3 regions from genomic DNA. Processing in the source paper ran as follows. The number of nucleated cells in each sample was estimated by amplification of reference gene primers within the assay. Sequence reads were collapsed and filtered to measure the absolute abundance of every unique TCRbeta CDR3 rearrangement. For each sample, productive Simpson clonality was calculated as the square root of Simpson's diversity index over productive rearrangements. TCRdb mirrors the immuneACCESS table, restricted to in-frame sequences. Some clones are absent from its copies; in checked studies, under half trace to an unresolved V gene, and the reason for the others is unknown. That table furnishes V, J and clone size, whereas the DNA furnished D and trimming. In all, the sample holds a few hundred thousand clones, and less than 90% of those were seen once. Of the sample, roughly 1% falls within the top ten clones.

The germline ends are 13 bases apart after V is trimmed by 9 bases and J by 8 bases. The CDR3 covers 12 residues, taking in both the cysteine and the phenylalanine. The only DNA kept is the CDR3, 36 bases in frame from the first base. CDR1 and CDR2 were assigned from the germline V gene as MDHEN and SYDVKM. The sample originates from a study of blood T cell repertoires in COVID-19 (TCRdb year 2020). Regarding the study in general: Collaborator samples came from the United States, Italy and Spain and covered acute and convalescent phases of COVID-19. The prospective study material was composed of cDNA or gDNA derived from T cells, B-cell-depleted T cells, or PBMCs. The dataset comprised deeply sampled blood TCRbeta repertoires from subjects exposed to, actively infected with, or recovered from COVID-19. A freely available public database, intended as a resource for researchers studying the immune response to SARS-CoV-2, is where the repertoires were released. Samples came from the ongoing ImmuneRACE study (first 160 participants) plus 1,254 subjects from 6 global collaborators. Sample metadata almost always included a de-identified subject ID, COVID-19 status, age in years and sex. Where HLA class I and class II types were available, the types were taken from metadata supplied by the sample provider, not from assay-based typing.

Participants in the prospective study were enrolled through a virtual design, were aged roughly 18 to 95 years, and lived in roughly 26 United States geographic areas. In the prospective study, cohorts were assigned on the basis of participant-reported clinical history obtained from a screening survey and a study questionnaire. Recovered participants in ImmuneRACE Cohort 3 were defined by two consecutive negative NP/OP PCR tests, clearance by a healthcare professional, or resolution of symptoms. Mobile phlebotomists in the prospective study collected whole blood, serum and a nasopharyngeal or oropharyngeal swab from every participant. Participants in the prospective study had the option to provide additional blood draws and questionnaires over a roughly two-month period. Blood samples from the prospective study were shipped frozen or at room temperature prior to DNA extraction. Study-level results and caveats: How much clinical and demographic metadata was included differed by source and by participant, and the metadata was provided uncurated.

The rearranged chain carries TRBV28 and TRBJ1-4, and perhaps TRBD1 as D gene, on 6 matching bases. This TCR was sampled from a woman under 40 who had recovered from COVID-19. Sequencing was done on a sample of PBMCs or T cells enriched from blood (not recorded which). The CDR3 loop reads CASRRGGEKLFF. The bases read TGTGCCAGTCGGCGGGGGGGCGAAAAACTGTTTTTT.